These T cell receptor beta chains were read from a single sample in a study of blood T cell repertoires in COVID-19. The protocol was immunoSEQ multiplex PCR, while the TCRdb copy is restricted to in-frame clones and leaves out a portion. The table shows some 190,000 clones, with about 75% occurring only once. Material for sequencing was peripheral blood. The receptor source for this set is a woman aged 45-59 years with active or convalescent COVID-19. Each CDR3 is given with its conserved first and last residue. A D gene is named only where the DNA matches it firmly. Clone size is not always given. Where it is, it says once, few, many or a class for expanded clones.

abundance | d_gene | j_gene | v_gene | CDR3nt | CDR3aa
. | . | TRBJ1-5 | TRBV7-4 | TGTGCCAGCAGCCCGAGACAGGACAAAGGCAATCAGCCCCAGCATTTT | CASSPRQDKGNQPQHF
. | TRBD2 | TRBJ2-1 | TRBV11-2 | TGTGCCAGCGCCCAACGGGGGGATGGAACATTAAACAATGAGCAGTTCTTC | CASAQRGDGTLNNEQFF
once | . | TRBJ1-5 | TRBV19 | TGTGCCAGTAGCGTTGGGACAAGGGGAATTAGCAATCAGCCCCAGCATTTT | CASSVGTRGISNQPQHF
. | TRBD2 | TRBJ2-1 | TRBV7-6 | TGTGCCAGCAGCTTGGAAGTCCAGCCGGGACTAGTATACAATGAGCAGTTCTTC | CASSLEVQPGLVYNEQFF
few | TRBD2 | TRBJ2-7 | TRBV4-3 | TGCGCCAGCAGCCCCCGGGTAGCGGGAGGGCCCCACGAGCAGTACTTC | CASSPRVAGGPHEQYF
. | TRBD1 | TRBJ1-5 | TRBV6-5 | TGTGCCAGCAGTTACTCCAGGACAGGTAATCAGCCCCAGCATTTT | CASSYSRTGNQPQHF
. | . | TRBJ2-5 | TRBV11-2 | TGTGCCAGCAACCAGACACCTAGCCGGCGACAAGAGACCCAGTACTTC | CASNQTPSRRQETQYF
. | TRBD2 | TRBJ2-1 | TRBV5-1 | TGCGCCAGCAGCTTGGCCCTAGGCGGGAGGGCGTACAATGAGCAGTTCTTC | CASSLALGGRAYNEQFF
few | . | TRBJ2-7 | TRBV5-4 | TGTGCCAGCAGCTTAGACAGTCCCTACGAGCAGTACTTC | CASSLDSPYEQYF
once | . | TRBJ1-2 | TRBV6-5 | TGTGCCAGCAGTTTCGGGAGGGGCTACACCTTC | CASSFGRGYTF
. | . | TRBJ2-5 | TRBV3-1/TRBV3-2 | TGTGCCAGCAGCCTAGGGGTGGGAGAGACCCAGTACTTC | CASSLGVGETQYF
. | . | TRBJ2-6 | TRBV19 | TGTGCCAGTAGTACCACAGGGTTGCCAAGTGGGGCCAACGTCCTGACTTTC | CASSTTGLPSGANVLTF
. | TRBD1 | TRBJ2-7 | TRBV28 | TGTGCCAGCACCGTGGGACAGGGGGGCGACGAGCAGTACTTC | CASTVGQGGDEQYF
. | TRBD1 | TRBJ1-2 | TRBV19 | TGTGCCAGTAGTAAGAGGGGGCAAAACTATGGCTACACCTTC | CASSKRGQNYGYTF